This entry lists 2 T cell receptor beta chains sequenced from one sample in a study of blood T cell repertoires in COVID-19. The assay was immunoSEQ multiplex PCR, and TCRdb's table has in-frame clones only and misses some. Seen here are about 140,000 clones, about 85% observed once, and the top ten hold about 2.5%. What was sequenced was peripheral blood. Receptors originate from a human donor with acute or convalescent COVID-19. The donor label of this sample is uncertain.

The chain couples TRBV4-2 to TRBJ1-2; TRBD1 matches 10 bases. Germline V gene data show CDR1 as LGHNA and CDR2 as YNFKEQ. The J segment lost 2 bases and the V segment lost 0 bases, leaving 6 bases of the junction unmatched. This CDR3 comprises 17 residues. The CDR3 coding sequence is TGTGCCAGCAGCCAAGATCGGCGGGGACAGGGGAACTATGGCTACACCTTC. Translation: CASSQDRRGQGNYGYTF.

CDR3 nucleotide sequence: TGTGCCAGCAGTTATACCGGGACAGGATTCGCCGGGGAGCTGTTTTTT. This codes for CASSYTGTGFAGELFF. This chain links TRBV2 with TRBJ2-2; TRBD1 aligns across 8 bases. With 5 bases clipped from V and 6 bases from J, the junction kept 11 bases outside the gene matches. There are 16 residues in the CDR3. Germline V lookup: CDR1 SNHLY, CDR2 FYNNEI.